This T cell receptor beta chain is from a study of beta chain features in type 1 diabetes. As for the study in general: Sorted cells, some 98,000,000 in number, were examined across all samples.

Expressed TCRB transcripts were sequenced, since all the RNA that had been isolated was reverse transcribed. Libraries were prepared by immunoSEQ multiplex PCR; TCRdb keeps only in-frame clonotypes and omits some of them. The sample includes more than 250,000 clones, approximately 14% of them seen just once. Regarding the study as a whole: In all four CD4+ subsets, TCRB CDR3 length was significantly, moderately reduced in type 1 diabetes. The question of HLA type influencing TCRB rearrangement was one that remained unresolved here.

The CDR3 runs to 13 residues. V shed 2 bases and J shed 7 bases, with 9 bases lying between them. CDR1 and CDR2 (germline): KGHSH, LQKENI. This clone was recorded a few times. Its antigen remains unidentified. The rearrangement uses TRBV18 and TRBJ1-5, with D uncertain. Sequencing was performed on naive CD4+ T cells from blood. This TCR was recovered from a man younger than 45 with type 1 diabetes. CDR3 in amino acids: CASSPWSSQPQHF. The CDR3 region has the DNA TGTGCCAGCTCACCATGGTCGAGCCAGCCCCAGCATTTT.